This TCR beta chain was sequenced during a study of blood T cell repertoires in COVID-19. The table came from immunoSEQ multiplex PCR; TCRdb's copy has only in-frame clones and leaves some out. The sample holds about 280,000 clones, approximately 85% seen once. Categorization into cohorts depended on clinical history that participants reported. The CDR3 is 17 residues long. V shed 0 bases and J shed 7 bases, with 19 bases lying between them. The germline V gene has CDR1 SGHAT and CDR2 FQNNGV. This TCR came from a woman in her 30s who had recovered from COVID-19. The chain combines TRBV11-2 with TRBJ2-1; tentatively, D is TRBD1 (6 bases). Source material: PBMCs or T cells enriched from blood (not recorded which). This CDR3 reads CASSLDLGGVRINEQFF. Written as DNA, the CDR3 is TGTGCCAGCAGCTTAGATCTAGGGGGAGTGCGTATAAATGAGCAGTTCTTC.